This T cell receptor beta chain was sequenced for a study of CD8 T cells in ankylosing spondylitis. Study findings and constraints: Seven or eight highly homologous variants made up a TCR beta motif, and this motif appeared characteristic of ankylosing spondylitis blood. CD8+ disease-linked clones were present at relatively low frequencies in blood. Earlier work had already found some motif variants in reactive arthritis synovial fluid and blood.

Researchers built TCR beta libraries using quantitative 5'-RACE with molecular barcodes. From the 5' RACE reads, TCRdb called clonotypes with MiXCR, one entry per CDR3 protein. The repertoire holds more than 300,000 distinct CDR3 sequences, with 8% as singletons. Germline assignment: CDR1 KGHSH and CDR2 LQKENI. The CDR3 runs to 14 residues. V was shortened by 6 bases and J by 4 bases, with 13 bases between the two germline ends. This clonotype has a handful of counts. The antigen remains undetermined. The material sequenced was blood, either unsorted or a sorted T cell fraction (not recorded which). The clonotype comes from a male donor with ankylosing spondylitis. The genes are TRBV18 and TRBJ2-1; no definite D call. In nucleotides, the CDR3 is TGTGCCAGCTCGCCCCTCGAGGAATACAATGAGCAGTTCTTC. Its protein is CASSPLEEYNEQFF.